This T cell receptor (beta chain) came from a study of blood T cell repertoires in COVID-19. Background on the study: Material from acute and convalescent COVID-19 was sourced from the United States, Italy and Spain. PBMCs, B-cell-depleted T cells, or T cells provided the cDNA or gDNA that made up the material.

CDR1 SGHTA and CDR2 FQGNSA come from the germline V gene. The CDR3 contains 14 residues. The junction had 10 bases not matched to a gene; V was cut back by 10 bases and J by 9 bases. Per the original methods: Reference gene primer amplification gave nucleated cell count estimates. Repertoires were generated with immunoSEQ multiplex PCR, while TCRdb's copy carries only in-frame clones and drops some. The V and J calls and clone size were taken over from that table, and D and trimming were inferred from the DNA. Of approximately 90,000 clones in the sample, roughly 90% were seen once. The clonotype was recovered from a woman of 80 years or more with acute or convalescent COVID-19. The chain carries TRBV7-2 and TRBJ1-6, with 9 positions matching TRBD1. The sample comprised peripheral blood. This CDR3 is CANRSGGQGSPLHF. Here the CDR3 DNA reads TGTGCCAACAGGTCCGGGGGACAGGGTTCACCCCTCCACTTT.